This T cell receptor (beta chain) emerged from a study of spatial heterogeneity in lung cancer. MiXCR was run by TCRdb on the 5' RACE reads, yielding one entry per CDR3 protein. This table has roughly 2,000 distinct CDR3 sequences, 12% appearing once. Specified time point: sample taken at primary tumor resection. From tumor, nontumor lung or frozen PBMC, whole RNA was taken unsorted for sequencing. The V end was cut by 9 bases, the J end by 5 bases, with 11 bases between. Per germline, CDR1 SGHAT and CDR2 FQNNGV. The CDR3 has 11 residues. The V call is TRBV11-2, the J call TRBJ2-7, with D unclear. This receptor was identified in a male donor with early-stage non-small cell lung cancer. The specimen was normal lung tissue next to the tumor, collected at surgery. The chain's CDR3 is CASGLDDEQYF. In DNA form, the CDR3 reads TGTGCCAGTGGCTTAGATGACGAGCAGTACTTC.